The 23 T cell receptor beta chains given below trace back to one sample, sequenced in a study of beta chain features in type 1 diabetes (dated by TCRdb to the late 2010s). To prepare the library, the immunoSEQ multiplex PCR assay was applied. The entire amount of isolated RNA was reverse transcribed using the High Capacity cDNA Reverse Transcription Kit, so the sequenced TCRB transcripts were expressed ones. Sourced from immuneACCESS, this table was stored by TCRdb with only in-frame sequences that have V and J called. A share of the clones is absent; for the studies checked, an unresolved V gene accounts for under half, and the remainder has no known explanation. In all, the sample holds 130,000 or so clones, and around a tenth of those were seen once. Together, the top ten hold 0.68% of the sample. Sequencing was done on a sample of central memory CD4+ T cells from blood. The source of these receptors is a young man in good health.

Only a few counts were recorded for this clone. The CDR3 DNA sequence: TGTGCCAGCAGCTTAGGCCAGCCCGGGGGCAATGAGCAGTTCTTC. Translation gives CASSLGQPGGNEQFF. The rearrangement uses TRBV7-6 and TRBJ2-1, with D perhaps matching TRBD2 (6 bases). The CDR3 is 15 residues long. Trimming removed 1 base from V and 6 bases from J, with 13 bases in between. CDR1 is SGHVS, CDR2 FNYEAQ, per germline.

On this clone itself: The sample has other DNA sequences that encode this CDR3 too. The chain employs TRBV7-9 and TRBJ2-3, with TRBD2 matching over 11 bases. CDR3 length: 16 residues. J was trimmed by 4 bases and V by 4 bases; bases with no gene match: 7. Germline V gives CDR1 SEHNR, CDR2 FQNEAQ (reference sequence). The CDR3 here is CASSSGLAGGSDTQYF. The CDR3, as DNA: TGTGCCAGCAGCTCGGGGCTAGCGGGGGGATCAGATACGCAGTATTTT.

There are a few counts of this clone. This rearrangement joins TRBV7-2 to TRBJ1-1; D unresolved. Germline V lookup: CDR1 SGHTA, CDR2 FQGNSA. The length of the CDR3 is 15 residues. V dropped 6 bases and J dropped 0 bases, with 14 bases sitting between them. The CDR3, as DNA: TGTGCCAGCAGGAGAGACTGGAACATGAACACTGAAGCTTTCTTT. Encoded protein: CASRRDWNMNTEAFF.

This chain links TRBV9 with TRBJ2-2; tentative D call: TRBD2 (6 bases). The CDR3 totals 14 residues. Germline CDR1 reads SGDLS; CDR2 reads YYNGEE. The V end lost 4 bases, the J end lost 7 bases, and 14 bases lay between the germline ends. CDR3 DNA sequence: TGTGCCAGCAGCTCCCGACTAGGCGGCGGGGAGCTGTTTTTT. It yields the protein CASSSRLGGGELFF.

CDR3 nucleotides: TGTGCCAGCAGTTCCTACCAACAGGGCCGCCAAGAGACCCAGTACTTC. Its protein product is CASSSYQQGRQETQYF. The V call is TRBV28, the J call TRBJ2-5, with TRBD1 as a possible D gene (6 bases). CDR1 is MDHEN, CDR2 SYDVKM, per germline. The CDR3 is made up of 16 amino acids. Trimming removed 4 bases from V and 1 base from J, with 16 bases in between.

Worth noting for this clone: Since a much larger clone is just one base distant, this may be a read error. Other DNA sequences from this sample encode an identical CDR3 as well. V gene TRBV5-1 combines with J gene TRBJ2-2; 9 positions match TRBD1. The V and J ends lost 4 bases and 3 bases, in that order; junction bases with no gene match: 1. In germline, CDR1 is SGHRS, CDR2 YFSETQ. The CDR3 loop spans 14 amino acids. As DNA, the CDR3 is TGCGCCAGCAGCCGGACAGGGGACACCGGGGAGCTGTTTTTT. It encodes CASSRTGDTGELFF.

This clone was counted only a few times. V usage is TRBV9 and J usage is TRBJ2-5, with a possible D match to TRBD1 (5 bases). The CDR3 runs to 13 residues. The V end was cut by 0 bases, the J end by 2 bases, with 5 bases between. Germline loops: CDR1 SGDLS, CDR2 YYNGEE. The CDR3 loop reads CASSVAGQETQYF. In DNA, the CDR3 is TGTGCCAGCAGCGTAGCAGGGCAAGAGACCCAGTACTTC.

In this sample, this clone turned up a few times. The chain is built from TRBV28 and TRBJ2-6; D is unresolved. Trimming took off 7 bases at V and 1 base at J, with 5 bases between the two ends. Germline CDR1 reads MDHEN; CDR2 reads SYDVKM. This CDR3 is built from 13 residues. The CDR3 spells CASTPSGANVLTF. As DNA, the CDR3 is TGTGCCAGCACCCCGTCTGGGGCCAACGTCCTGACTTTC.

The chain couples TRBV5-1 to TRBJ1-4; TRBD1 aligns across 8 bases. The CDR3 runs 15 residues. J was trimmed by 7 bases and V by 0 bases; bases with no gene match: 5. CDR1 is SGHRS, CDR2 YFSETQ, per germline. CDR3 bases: TGCGCCAGCAGCTTGGCCGAGACAGGGGTTGAAAAACTGTTTTTT. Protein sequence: CASSLAETGVEKLFF. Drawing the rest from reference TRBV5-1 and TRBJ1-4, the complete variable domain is KAGVTQTPRYLIKTRGQQVTLSCSPISGHRSVSWYQQTPGQGLQFLFEYFSETQRNKGNFPGRFSGRQFSNSRSEMNVSTLELGDSALYLCASSLAETGVEKLFFGSGTQLSVL.

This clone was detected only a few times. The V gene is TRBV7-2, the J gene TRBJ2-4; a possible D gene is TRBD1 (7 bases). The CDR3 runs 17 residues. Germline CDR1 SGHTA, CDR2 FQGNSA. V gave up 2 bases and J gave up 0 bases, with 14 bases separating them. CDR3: CASSLRGGGEAKNIQYF. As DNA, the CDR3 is TGTGCCAGCAGCTTACGAGGGGGCGGGGAAGCCAAAAACATTCAGTACTTC.

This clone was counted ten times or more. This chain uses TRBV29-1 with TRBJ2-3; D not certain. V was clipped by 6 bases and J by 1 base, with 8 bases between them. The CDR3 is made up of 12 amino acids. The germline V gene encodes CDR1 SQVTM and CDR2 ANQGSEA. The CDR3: CSVALGTDTQYF. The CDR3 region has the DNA TGCAGCGTGGCTCTGGGCACAGATACGCAGTATTTT.

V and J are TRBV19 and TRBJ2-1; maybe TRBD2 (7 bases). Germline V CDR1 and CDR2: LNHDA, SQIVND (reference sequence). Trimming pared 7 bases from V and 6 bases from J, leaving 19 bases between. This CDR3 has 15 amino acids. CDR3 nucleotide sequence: TGTGCCAGTAAGTCCCGGGGGGCTAAAGGCAATGAGCAGTTCTTC. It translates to CASKSRGAKGNEQFF.

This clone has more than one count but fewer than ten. The CDR3 bases are TGTGCCAGTAGTGTCATAGCGAGCTCCTACGAGCAGTACTTC. Translated, it gives CASSVIASSYEQYF. This rearrangement joins TRBV19 to TRBJ2-7; perhaps TRBD2 as D (5 bases). This CDR3 comprises 14 residues. Trimming took 5 bases from V and 0 from J, leaving 11 bases between them. Looked up from germline, CDR1 is LNHDA and CDR2 is SQIVND (reference sequence).

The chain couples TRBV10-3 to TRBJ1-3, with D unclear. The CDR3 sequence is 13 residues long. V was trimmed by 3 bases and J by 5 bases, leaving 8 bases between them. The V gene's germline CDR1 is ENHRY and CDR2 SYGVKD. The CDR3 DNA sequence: TGTGCCATCAGTGAACAACAGAGAAACACCATATATTTT. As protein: CAISEQQRNTIYF.

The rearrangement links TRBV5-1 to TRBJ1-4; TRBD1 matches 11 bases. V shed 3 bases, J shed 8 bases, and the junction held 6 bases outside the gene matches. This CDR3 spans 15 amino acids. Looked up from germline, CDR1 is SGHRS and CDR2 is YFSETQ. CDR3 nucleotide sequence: TGCGCCAGCAGCTCAGGACAGGGGGCAATCGAAAAACTGTTTTTT. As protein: CASSSGQGAIEKLFF. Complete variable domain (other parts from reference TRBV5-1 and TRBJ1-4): KAGVTQTPRYLIKTRGQQVTLSCSPISGHRSVSWYQQTPGQGLQFLFEYFSETQRNKGNFPGRFSGRQFSNSRSEMNVSTLELGDSALYLCASSSGQGAIEKLFFGSGTQLSVL.

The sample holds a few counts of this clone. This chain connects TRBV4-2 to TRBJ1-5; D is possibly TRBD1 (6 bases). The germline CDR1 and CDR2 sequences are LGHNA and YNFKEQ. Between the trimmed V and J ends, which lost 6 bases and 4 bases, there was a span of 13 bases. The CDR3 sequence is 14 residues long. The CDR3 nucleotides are TGTGCCAGCAGACCGACAGGAGATAATCAGCCCCAGCATTTT. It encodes CASRPTGDNQPQHF.

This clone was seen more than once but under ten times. This CDR3 reads CASSLGRGTRVYEQYF. For the CDR3, the DNA is TGTGCCAGCAGCTTAGGACGAGGGACTCGGGTTTACGAGCAGTACTTC. This chain connects TRBV11-2 to TRBJ2-7; perhaps TRBD2 as D (6 bases). The germline gives CDR1 SGHAT, CDR2 FQNNGV. The CDR3 has 16 amino acids. V lost 1 base and J 4 bases, leaving 17 bases between the germline ends.

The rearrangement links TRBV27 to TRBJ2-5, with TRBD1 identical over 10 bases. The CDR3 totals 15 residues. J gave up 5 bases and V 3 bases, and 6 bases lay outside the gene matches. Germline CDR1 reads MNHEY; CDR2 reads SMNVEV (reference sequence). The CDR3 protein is CASSFGTGVRETQYF. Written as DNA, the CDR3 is TGTGCCAGCAGTTTTGGGACAGGGGTCAGGGAGACCCAGTACTTC.

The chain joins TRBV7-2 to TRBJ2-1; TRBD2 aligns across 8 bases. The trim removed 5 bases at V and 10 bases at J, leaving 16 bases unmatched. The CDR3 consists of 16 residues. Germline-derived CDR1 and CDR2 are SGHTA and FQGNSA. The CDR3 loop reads CASSPKSGGYSGEQFF. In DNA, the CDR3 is TGTGCCAGCAGCCCCAAAAGCGGGGGATATTCTGGGGAGCAGTTCTTC.

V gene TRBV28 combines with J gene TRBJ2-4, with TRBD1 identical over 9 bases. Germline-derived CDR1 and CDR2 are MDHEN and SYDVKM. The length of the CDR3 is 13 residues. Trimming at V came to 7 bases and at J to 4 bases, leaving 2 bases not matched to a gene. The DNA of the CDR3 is TGTGCCAGCACCGGGACAGGGAAAAACATTCAGTACTTC. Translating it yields CASTGTGKNIQYF.

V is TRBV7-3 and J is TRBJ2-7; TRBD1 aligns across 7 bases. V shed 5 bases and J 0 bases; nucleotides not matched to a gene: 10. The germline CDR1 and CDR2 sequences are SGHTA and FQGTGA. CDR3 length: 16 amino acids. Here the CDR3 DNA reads TGTGCCAGCAGCGCCGACAGGGCGCGGCCCTCCTACGAGCAGTACTTC. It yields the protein CASSADRARPSYEQYF. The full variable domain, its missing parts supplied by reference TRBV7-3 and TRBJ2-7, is GAGVSQTPSNKVTEKGKYVELRCDPISGHTALYWYRQSLGQGPEFLIYFQGTGAADDSGLPNDRFFAVRPEGSVSTLKIQRTERGDSAVYLCASSADRARPSYEQYFGPGTRLTVT.

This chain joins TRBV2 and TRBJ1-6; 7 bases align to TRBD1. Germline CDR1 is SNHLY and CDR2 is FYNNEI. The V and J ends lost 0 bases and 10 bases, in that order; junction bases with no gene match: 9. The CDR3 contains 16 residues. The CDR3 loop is CASSEAGGTRYSPLHF. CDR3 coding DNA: TGTGCCAGCAGTGAAGCAGGGGGCACGCGTTACTCACCCCTCCACTTT.

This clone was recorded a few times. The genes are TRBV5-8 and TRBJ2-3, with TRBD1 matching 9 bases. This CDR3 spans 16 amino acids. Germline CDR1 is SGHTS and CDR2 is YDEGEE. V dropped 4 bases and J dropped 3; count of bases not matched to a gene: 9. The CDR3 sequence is CASSPGQGKRTDTQYF. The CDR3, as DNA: TGTGCCAGCAGCCCCGGACAGGGGAAGAGGACAGATACGCAGTATTTT.